Ten or more counts support the clone carrying this TCR beta chain. What it recognizes is unknown. With 4 bases removed from V and 4 bases from J, the gap between germline ends came to 12 bases. Germline loops: CDR1 SGHDT, CDR2 YYEEEE. This CDR3 has 14 residues. CD45RO/CCR7/CD25/CD127/CD95/CD27 sorting isolated CD4+ naive, central memory, regulatory and stem cell-like memory cells. This entry is derived from a study of beta chain features in type 1 diabetes. Study-wide points: In type 1 diabetes patients, VDJ junctions had fewer insertions; deletions at these junctions were more frequent. Within each of all four CD4+ subsets, Type 1 diabetes patients had TCRB CDR3s that were moderately but significantly shorter.

What was sequenced were expressed TCRB transcripts, since all of the isolated RNA had been reverse transcribed. The method was immunoSEQ multiplex PCR; TCRdb's version includes in-frame clones alone and lacks a portion of them. The table includes about 340,000 clones, roughly 8% detected once. The rearrangement joins TRBV5-6 to TRBJ1-5; perhaps TRBD1 as D (5 bases). The sample was central memory CD4+ T cells from blood. The source of this sequence is a woman aged 18-35 years in good health. DNA of the CDR3: TGTGCCAGCAGCGCAGGGTTAGCTAATCAGCCCCAGCATTTT. It specifies CASSAGLANQPQHF.